Listed below are T cell receptor beta chains from one sample, sequenced in a study of blood T cells in healthy people across ages. Via MiXCR, TCRdb re-called the 5' RACE reads, giving one row per CDR3 protein. The sample contains 500,000 to 700,000 distinct CDR3 sequences, approximately 30% of which appear only once. The specimen sequenced was blood. These receptors came from an elderly woman in good health. CDR3s include the opening cysteine and the closing phenylalanine or tryptophan.

TRBJ2-5 TRBV6-5 CASSYPLGTQYF
TRBJ2-2 TRBV7-8 CASSETRGTTGELFF
TRBJ1-6 TRBV6-6 CASRVGSQKNSPLHF
TRBJ2-1 TRBV18 CAGPQDRRDEQFF
TRBJ1-4 TRBV10-2 CASKGQAYEKLFF
TRBJ2-6 TRBV4-2 CASSQVTGASGANVLTF
- TRBV9 CASSPQGSSYNEQYF
TRBJ2-5 TRBV7-9 CASSTETGGPRQETQYF
TRBJ2-3 TRBV30 CAWSVRRHTDTQYF
TRBJ2-3 TRBV14 CASSRGSSSTDTQYF